This entry features one T cell receptor (beta chain) sequence. Its antigen is as yet unknown. Individual cDNA molecules were tagged with unique molecular identifiers, the study reported. Each CDR3 protein is one row after TCRdb ran MiXCR on the 5' RACE reads. The sample consists of roughly 64,000 distinct CDR3 sequences, 7.5% to 9% of them appearing once. The CDR3 has 18 residues. These data are taken from a study of early T cells in non-severe SARS-CoV-2 infection. The overall study: The authors sequenced bulk RNA from unsorted whole blood, leaving chains unpaired.

Study-level findings and limits: VDJdb matching favored anti-spike CD8 responses, missing private and CD4 specificities.

The material sequenced was whole blood, taken at baseline. The rearrangement joins TRBV21-1 to TRBJ2-7; TRBD2 was called by the table and not checked on the DNA. TRBV21-1 is labeled a pseudogene. The TCR originated in an adult who was a healthcare worker with PCR-confirmed SARS-CoV-2 infection or an uninfected control (not recorded which). DNA for the CDR3: TGTGCCAGCAGAGCCCATCGTCAGCCCTGGACTAGCGGCTCGTGGCAGTACTTC. Its protein is CASRAHRQPWTSGSWQYF.